A single sample gave rise to the 25 T cell receptor beta chains below, sequenced in a study of cytomegalovirus exposure and HLA in healthy donors. PCR involved 60 Vbeta and 13 Jbeta primers. Only in-frame clones appear in the TCRdb table, and some are missing; sequencing was by immunoSEQ multiplex PCR. The table has some 130,000 clones, roughly four fifths seen once; the top ten hold about 3.3%. The sample was PBMCs. The receptor source for this set is a woman aged 30 to 39 in good health and CMV-seropositive.

This clone was counted once. J is TRBJ2-3 and V is TRBV5-6; the match to TRBD2 covers 8 bases. Germline CDR1 SGHDT, CDR2 YYEEEE. V shed 2 bases, J shed 2 bases, and the junction held 10 bases outside the gene matches. The CDR3 spans 17 residues. In DNA form, the CDR3 reads TGTGCCAGCAGCTTAGGAGAACTAGCGGTTATCACAGATACGCAGTATTTT. Translated: CASSLGELAVITDTQYF.

This clone came up a few times. The chain joins TRBV5-4 to TRBJ2-7, with D possibly being TRBD2 (6 bases). Germline V gene sequence: CDR1 SGHNT, CDR2 YYREEE (reference sequence). The CDR3 runs 13 residues. Trimming took off 7 bases at V and 2 bases at J, with 13 bases between the two ends. The CDR3 here is CASHVGGTYEQYF. Here the CDR3 DNA reads TGTGCCAGCCACGTGGGGGGTACCTACGAGCAGTACTTC.

This chain joins TRBV5-1 and TRBJ2-1, with a possible D match to TRBD1 (5 bases). The CDR3 consists of 13 residues. Looked up from germline, CDR1 is SGHRS and CDR2 is YFSETQ. V lost 2 bases to trimming and J lost 5 bases, with 8 bases between them. CDR3 loop: CASSLGANNEQFF. The DNA of the CDR3 is TGCGCCAGCAGCTTAGGGGCCAACAATGAGCAGTTCTTC.

The chain employs TRBV19 and TRBJ2-5, with 7 bases that match TRBD2. Germline V lookup: CDR1 LNHDA, CDR2 SQIVND (reference sequence). The CDR3 has 14 residues. V lost 5 bases and J lost 1; bases outside the gene matches: 4. CDR3 residues: CASSEAGFQETQYF. In DNA form, the CDR3 reads TGTGCCAGTAGTGAAGCGGGGTTCCAAGAGACCCAGTACTTC. The entire variable domain, with the rest obtained from reference TRBV19 and TRBJ2-5, is as follows: DGGITQSPKYLFRKEGQNVTLSCEQNLNHDAMYWYRQDPGQGLRLIYYSQIVNDFQKGDIAEGYSVSREKKESFPLTVTSAQKNPTAFYLCASSEAGFQETQYFGPGTRLLVL.

J is TRBJ1-5 and V is TRBV4-1; 7 bases map to TRBD1. J lost 1 base, V lost 4 bases, and 4 bases had no gene match. CDR3 length: 15 amino acids. Germline V gene sequence: CDR1 MGHRA, CDR2 YSYEKL. The CDR3 bases are TGCGCCAGCAGCCCCACGGGACAGAGCAATCAGCCCCAGCATTTT. Translation gives CASSPTGQSNQPQHF.

The rearrangement joins TRBV19 to TRBJ1-1; D call uncertain. Germline V gene lookup returns CDR1 LNHDA and CDR2 SQIVND (reference sequence). This CDR3 contains 11 residues. V was pared by 6 bases and J by 1 base, with 3 bases between. The CDR3 spells CASRRNTEAFF. The CDR3, as DNA: TGTGCCAGTAGGAGGAACACTGAAGCTTTCTTT. The full variable domain, rest sourced from reference TRBV19 and TRBJ1-1, is DGGITQSPKYLFRKEGQNVTLSCEQNLNHDAMYWYRQDPGQGLRLIYYSQIVNDFQKGDIAEGYSVSREKKESFPLTVTSAQKNPTAFYLCASRRNTEAFFGQGTRLTVV.

This chain connects TRBV5-6 to TRBJ2-1, with D tentatively TRBD2 (6 bases). Germline values: CDR1 SGHDT, CDR2 YYEEEE. Trimming removed 1 base from V and 0 bases from J, with 17 bases in between. This CDR3 is 18 amino acids long. CDR3 amino acids: CASSLSLGGLDSYNEQFF. The CDR3 DNA follows: TGTGCCAGCAGCTTGTCATTGGGGGGACTCGACTCCTACAATGAGCAGTTCTTC.

The CDR3 sequence: CASSIGSRGWSQPQHF. The CDR3 DNA reads TGTGCCAGTAGTATAGGTAGCAGGGGATGGAGTCAGCCCCAGCATTTT. The chain is built from TRBV19 and TRBJ1-5; possibly TRBD1 for D (6 bases). V was shortened by 1 base and J by 6 bases, with 16 bases between the two germline ends. This CDR3 comprises 16 residues. Germline V gives CDR1 LNHDA, CDR2 SQIVND (reference sequence).

This clone was picked up a small number of times. The chain has TRBV18 and TRBJ1-5; possibly TRBD1 for D (5 bases). Between the trimmed V and J ends, which lost 3 bases and 5 bases, there was a span of 8 bases. This CDR3 has 13 residues. Looked up from germline, CDR1 is KGHSH and CDR2 is LQKENI. The DNA for the CDR3 is TGTGCCAGCTCACCCGACAGCCATCAGCCCCAGCATTTT. Its protein product is CASSPDSHQPQHF.

This clone was found a few times. The chain is built from TRBV18 and TRBJ2-3; 8 nucleotides match TRBD1. V lost 4 bases, J lost 5 bases, and 5 bases stayed unmatched. This CDR3 spans 14 amino acids. Germline V gene sequence: CDR1 KGHSH, CDR2 LQKENI. The CDR3 DNA follows: TGTGCCAGCTCACAGGGACAGGTCGGAGATACGCAGTATTTT. This sequence encodes CASSQGQVGDTQYF. The complete variable domain, with remaining parts taken from reference TRBV18 and TRBJ2-3, reads NAGVMQNPRHLVRRRGQEARLRCSPMKGHSHVYWYRQLPEEGLKFMVYLQKENIIDESGMPKERFSAEFPKEGPSILRIQQVVRGDSAAYFCASSQGQVGDTQYFGPGTRLTVL.

The chain combines TRBV5-6 with TRBJ2-1; possible D gene TRBD1, 6 bases. The CDR3 contains 15 residues. V gave up 3 bases and J gave up 4 bases, with 14 bases separating them. Germline values: CDR1 SGHDT, CDR2 YYEEEE. CDR3 nucleotides: TGTGCCAGCAGCTCCAGGGGCCAGGTGTACAATGAGCAGTTCTTC. Its protein product is CASSSRGQVYNEQFF.

CDR3 coding DNA: TGTGCCTGGACCCACGGACCGACAGGGGGGATGTTCTTT. It translates to CAWTHGPTGGMFF. The genes are TRBV30 and TRBJ1-1; the match to TRBD1 covers 9 bases. Per the germline V gene, CDR1 is GTSNPN and CDR2 is SVGIG (reference sequence). The CDR3 length is 13 residues. V was pared by 4 bases and J by 14 bases, with 14 bases of the junction left unmatched.

The chain carries TRBV28 and TRBJ2-5; 8 bases align to TRBD1. This CDR3 contains 14 residues. Germline V gene lookup returns CDR1 MDHEN and CDR2 SYDVKM. The V gene end was trimmed by 5 bases and the J gene end by 1 base; junction bases not matched to a gene: 3. The CDR3 DNA is TGTGCCAGCAGTCTTACAGGGGGCCAAGAGACCCAGTACTTC. Amino acid sequence: CASSLTGGQETQYF.

The V call is TRBV6-5, the J call TRBJ1-1; 10 bases are a match to TRBD1. CDR1 is MNHEY and CDR2 is SVGAGI in the germline V gene. The CDR3 sequence is 13 residues long. With V trimmed by 4 bases and J by 10 bases, 6 bases remained unmatched. CDR3 nucleotides: TGTGCCAGCAGTTTCGGACAGGGGGAACGAGCTTTCTTT. Translated, it gives CASSFGQGERAFF.

The chain recombines TRBV30 with TRBJ1-4; TRBD1 agrees at 8 bases. Germline V gene data show CDR1 as GTSNPN and CDR2 as SVGIG (reference sequence). This CDR3 has 14 amino acids. The V segment lost 1 base and the J segment 8 bases; nucleotides outside the gene matches: 6. For the CDR3, the DNA is TGTGCCTGGAGTGCCGGACAGGGTAGGGAAAAACTGTTTTTT. It is translated as CAWSAGQGREKLFF.

The chain couples TRBV13 to TRBJ2-5; D may be TRBD1 (6 bases). The CDR3 runs to 15 residues. CDR1 is PRHDT, CDR2 FYEKMQ, per germline (reference sequence). V shed 5 bases and J shed 1 base, with 14 bases lying between them. CDR3 in DNA: TGTGCCAGCAGCCCCCGGACAGCAGTCCAAGAGACCCAGTACTTC. This sequence encodes CASSPRTAVQETQYF.

This clone was seen once. This chain uses TRBV6-7 with TRBJ1-5; TRBD1 aligns across 7 bases. TRBV6-7 is placed among ORFs of uncertain function. With V trimmed by 7 bases and J by 7 bases, 7 bases remained unmatched. The CDR3 is made up of 13 amino acids. The CDR3 loop is CASNTGVRQPQHF. In nucleotides, the CDR3 is TGTGCCAGCAATACAGGGGTGCGGCAGCCCCAGCATTTT.

This clone was seen a handful of times. The chain combines TRBV6-5 with TRBJ2-5; 7 positions agree with TRBD1. J gave up 5 bases and V 5 bases, and 2 bases lay outside the gene matches. CDR3 length: 12 amino acids. Germline V gene sequence: CDR1 MNHEY, CDR2 SVGAGI. CDR3 in amino acids: CASSEQGETQYF. The CDR3 nucleotides read TGTGCCAGCAGTGAACAGGGGGAGACCCAGTACTTC.

The chain links TRBV10-3 to TRBJ2-1; D perhaps matches TRBD1 (6 bases). CDR1 and CDR2 from the germline V gene are ENHRY and SYGVKD. V was trimmed by 11 bases and J by 7 bases, leaving 15 bases between them. The CDR3 is 12 residues long. CDR3 in DNA: TGTGCCCTCAAGGGGGACGAAAATGAGCAGTTCTTC. It is translated as CALKGDENEQFF.

This sequence joins TRBV2 and TRBJ2-7, with 9 bases identical to TRBD1. The CDR3 contains 18 residues. Germline loops: CDR1 SNHLY, CDR2 FYNNEI. V lost 6 bases and J lost 3; bases outside the gene matches: 18. The CDR3 DNA reads as TGTGCCAGCAGCCTGGGACAGGGCAGGGGAGGGGGCTTCTACGAGCAGTACTTC. Its translation: CASSLGQGRGGGFYEQYF.

This clone was observed once. V and J are TRBV19 and TRBJ1-6, with 7 bases that match TRBD1. This CDR3 is built from 14 residues. V shed 6 bases, J shed 7 bases, and the junction held 6 bases outside the gene matches. Germline CDR1 is LNHDA and CDR2 is SQIVND (reference sequence). CDR3 bases: TGTGCCAGTAGCCCGGGACAGCTCAATTCACCCCTCCACTTT. Protein: CASSPGQLNSPLHF.

The chain carries TRBV5-1 and TRBJ2-5, with 10 bases aligning to TRBD2. Germline V gives CDR1 SGHRS, CDR2 YFSETQ. V lost 3 bases to trimming and J lost 3 bases; unmatched junction nucleotides: 5. The CDR3 loop spans 15 amino acids. CDR3 in DNA: TGCGCCAGCAGCTCAATGGGGACTAGCGAAGAGACCCAGTACTTC. It encodes CASSSMGTSEETQYF.

V is TRBV7-9 and J is TRBJ1-2, with D maybe TRBD1 (6 bases). CDR1 SEHNR and CDR2 FQNEAQ come from the germline V gene (reference sequence). V was shortened by 5 bases and J by 4 bases, with 14 bases between the two germline ends. CDR3 length: 14 amino acids. This CDR3 reads CASSPQVRGYGYTF. DNA of the CDR3: TGTGCCAGCAGCCCCCAGGTCAGGGGCTATGGCTACACCTTC.

The chain employs TRBV6-5 and TRBJ2-3; a weak D match, TRBD2 (7 bases). Per the germline V gene, CDR1 is MNHEY and CDR2 is SVGAGI. The CDR3 is 15 residues long. V gave up 0 bases and J gave up 6 bases, with 13 bases separating them. As DNA, the CDR3 is TGTGCCAGCAGTTACTCCCGGGGGGCCAGGGATACGCAGTATTTT. It codes for CASSYSRGARDTQYF.

V is TRBV6-5 and J is TRBJ2-1, with 9 bases that match TRBD1. CDR1 and CDR2 (germline): MNHEY, SVGAGI. Unmatched junction bases numbered 6, after V lost 6 bases and J lost 3 bases. The CDR3 sequence is 15 residues long. CDR3 coding DNA: TGTGCCAGCAGGGCGGGACAGGGCGGCTACAATGAGCAGTTCTTC. Translated: CASRAGQGGYNEQFF.